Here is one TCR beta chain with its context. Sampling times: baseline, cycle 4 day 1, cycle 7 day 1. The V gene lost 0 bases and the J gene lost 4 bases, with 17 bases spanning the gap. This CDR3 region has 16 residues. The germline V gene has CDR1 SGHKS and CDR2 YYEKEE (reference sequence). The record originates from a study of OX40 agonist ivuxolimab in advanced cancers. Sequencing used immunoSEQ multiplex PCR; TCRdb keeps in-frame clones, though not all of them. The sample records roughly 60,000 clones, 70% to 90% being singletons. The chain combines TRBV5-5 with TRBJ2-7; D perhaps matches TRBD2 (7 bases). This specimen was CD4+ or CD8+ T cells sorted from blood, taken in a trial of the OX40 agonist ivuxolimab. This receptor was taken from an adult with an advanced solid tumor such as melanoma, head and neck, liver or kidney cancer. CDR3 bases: TGTGCCAGCAGCTTGGTATCTGGGGGGGCTTCGTACGAGCAGTACTTC. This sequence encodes CASSLVSGGASYEQYF.